The sequence of this T cell receptor (beta chain) was determined in a study of control samples from healthy donors and cancer patients. The CDR3 sequence is 14 residues long. The germline CDR1 and CDR2 sequences are SGDLS and YYNGEE. Trimming removed 3 bases at V and 1 base at J, with 10 bases between. The method was immunoSEQ multiplex PCR; TCRdb's version includes in-frame clones alone and lacks a portion of them. This sample yields 130,000 or so clones, of which roughly 94% are seen a single time; 10% to 15% belongs to the top ten. Sequenced sample: blood. The chain is built from TRBV9 and TRBJ1-1, with D possibly matching TRBD1 (5 bases). This sequence originates from a man aged 35-49 years in good health. DNA of the CDR3: TGTGCCAGCAGCGACCCAGGGACGAACACTGAAGCTTTCTTT. Amino acid sequence: CASSDPGTNTEAFF. The full variable domain, completed using reference TRBV9 and TRBJ1-1, is DSGVTQTPKHLITATGQRVTLRCSPRSGDLSVYWYQQSLDQGLQFLIQYYNGEERAKGNILERFSAQQFPDLHSELNLSSLELGDSALYFCASSDPGTNTEAFFGQGTRLTVV.